One sample yielded the 28 T cell receptor beta chains listed below, sequenced in a study of blood T cell repertoires in COVID-19. Generated by immunoSEQ multiplex PCR, the TCRdb table keeps only in-frame clones and is missing some. The data show hundreds of thousands of clones, approximately 86% seen once. The material sequenced was peripheral blood. The receptors derive from a man between 65 and 80 years old with acute or convalescent COVID-19.

The rearrangement uses TRBV4-3 and TRBJ1-2; a possible D gene is TRBD1 (5 bases). Germline V CDR1 and CDR2: LGHNA, YSLEER. The CDR3 is made up of 14 amino acids. The V and J ends lost 3 bases and 4 bases respectively, with 12 bases between them. The DNA for the CDR3 is TGCGCCAGCAGCCACGGGCGTGGGGCCTATGGCTACACCTTC. Its protein is CASSHGRGAYGYTF.

The chain joins TRBV27 to TRBJ2-7, with 7 bases matching TRBD1. Germline assignment: CDR1 MNHEY and CDR2 SMNVEV (reference sequence). This CDR3 is 14 amino acids long. The V and J ends lost 7 bases and 0 bases, in that order; junction bases with no gene match: 6. The CDR3, as DNA: TGTGCCAGCATCACGACAGGGCGCTCCTACGAGCAGTACTTC. Amino acids: CASITTGRSYEQYF.

This chain connects TRBV28 to TRBJ1-3; D call uncertain. CDR1 MDHEN and CDR2 SYDVKM come from the germline V gene. CDR3 length: 14 amino acids. Trimming cost V 6 bases and J 0 bases, with 9 bases left between them. CDR3 residues: CASSRHASGNTIYF. CDR3 nucleotide sequence: TGTGCCAGCAGCAGACATGCCTCTGGAAACACCATATATTTT.

The chain has TRBV5-1 and TRBJ2-7; possible D gene TRBD2, 5 bases. Germline CDR1 and CDR2: SGHRS and YFSETQ. CDR3 length: 13 amino acids. Trimming took off 0 bases at V and 7 bases at J, with 11 bases between the two ends. CDR3 DNA: TGCGCCAGCAGCTTGGCGGGGTCGAGGGAGCAGTACTTC. Its translation is CASSLAGSREQYF.

Comments on this clone: An end of the junction differs from the germline gene, which may be a read error. The rearrangement links TRBV7-2 to TRBJ2-4, with 9 positions matching TRBD2. The CDR3 runs to 15 residues. Germline V gene data show CDR1 as SGHTA and CDR2 as FQGNSA. The DNA of the CDR3 is TGTGCCAGCACCTTACCTAGCGGGATCAAAAACATTCAGTACTTC. Translated: CASTLPSGIKNIQYF.

The chain is built from TRBV13 and TRBJ1-1, with 7 bases identical to TRBD1. V was clipped by 5 bases and J by 4 bases; unmatched bases: 7. Germline loops: CDR1 PRHDT, CDR2 FYEKMQ (reference sequence). The CDR3 spans 14 residues. The DNA for the CDR3 is TGTGCCAGCAGCGGTTTACAGGGGAGCACTGAAGCTTTCTTT. Amino acid sequence: CASSGLQGSTEAFF. The variable domain in full, with the rest retrieved from reference TRBV13 and TRBJ1-1, is AAGVIQSPRHLIKEKRETATLKCYPIPRHDTVYWYQQGPGQDPQFLISFYEKMQSDKGSIPDRFSAQQFSDYHSELNMSSLELGDSALYFCASSGLQGSTEAFFGQGTRLTVV.

V and J are TRBV11-2 and TRBJ1-1; 8 nucleotides agree with TRBD1. Germline lookup yields CDR1 SGHAT and CDR2 FQNNGV. The CDR3 has 17 amino acids. V was pared by 5 bases and J by 7 bases, with 18 bases of the junction left unmatched. The CDR3 bases are TGTGCCAGCAGCCGCGACATTCCAGGGGGCTCCCCCTATGAAGCTTTCTTT. It translates to CASSRDIPGGSPYEAFF.

The chain employs TRBV28 and TRBJ2-7; 14 positions match TRBD2. This CDR3 is built from 15 residues. CDR1 MDHEN and CDR2 SYDVKM come from the germline V gene. With 6 bases clipped from V and 4 bases from J, the junction kept 5 bases outside the gene matches. CDR3 sequence: CASRRLAGGQYEQYF. The CDR3 DNA reads as TGTGCCAGCAGGCGACTAGCGGGAGGGCAGTACGAGCAGTACTTC.

V usage is TRBV6-5 and J usage is TRBJ2-1, with 9 bases identical to TRBD2. The V and J ends lost 6 bases and 6 bases, in that order; junction bases with no gene match: 9. The CDR3 totals 15 residues. Germline V gives CDR1 MNHEY, CDR2 SVGAGI. The CDR3, as DNA: TGTGCCAGCAGCTCGGCGGGGGGGCCTGGCAATGAGCAGTTCTTC. Translated: CASSSAGGPGNEQFF.

The V and J genes are TRBV5-5 and TRBJ2-3, with TRBD2 matching 11 bases. The junction had 8 bases not matched to a gene; V was cut back by 4 bases and J by 7 bases. The CDR3 is 15 amino acids. CDR1 and CDR2 from the germline V gene are SGHKS and YYEKEE (reference sequence). CDR3 in amino acids: CASSPSSGRVNTQYF. The CDR3 nucleotides read TGTGCCAGCAGCCCTAGTAGCGGGAGGGTAAATACGCAGTATTTT.

The table lists this clone with a count of one. This chain joins TRBV4-2 and TRBJ1-5; D possibly corresponds to TRBD1 (5 bases). Germline CDR1 LGHNA, CDR2 YNFKEQ. The CDR3 covers 14 residues. The V gene lost 0 bases and the J gene lost 6 bases, with 9 bases spanning the gap. The CDR3 is CASSQEAGPQPQHF. The DNA of the CDR3 is TGTGCCAGCAGCCAAGAGGCGGGACCTCAGCCCCAGCATTTT.

The genes are TRBV4-1 and TRBJ2-3, with 9 bases identical to TRBD1. Germline V gene sequence: CDR1 MGHRA, CDR2 YSYEKL. V trimming: 5 bases; J trimming: 5 bases; junction bases outside the gene matches: 2. CDR3 size: 13 residues. The CDR3 nucleotides are TGCGCCAGCAGCAAGGGACAGGGAGATACGCAGTATTTT. It is translated as CASSKGQGDTQYF.

V and J are TRBV7-8 and TRBJ2-5; TRBD1 aligns across 9 bases. Per germline, CDR1 SGHVS and CDR2 FQNEAQ. CDR3 length: 15 residues. V shed 2 bases and J 5 bases; nucleotides not matched to a gene: 6. CDR3 residues: CASSLLGQGRETQYF. CDR3 DNA: TGTGCCAGCAGCTTACTCGGACAGGGGAGGGAGACCCAGTACTTC.

The rearrangement links TRBV25-1 to TRBJ1-2, with D possibly TRBD1 on 6 matching bases. Trimming pared 9 bases from V and 8 bases from J, leaving 22 bases between. CDR3 length: 14 residues. Germline CDR1 MGHDK, CDR2 SYGVNS. CDR3 protein: CASLGTPPRGGYTF. The CDR3 DNA reads as TGTGCCAGTCTTGGGACACCCCCGAGAGGGGGCTACACCTTC.

The V and J genes are TRBV18 and TRBJ1-5; tentative D call: TRBD1 (6 bases). The germline gives CDR1 KGHSH, CDR2 LQKENI. V shed 3 bases and J shed 0 bases, with 9 bases lying between them. The CDR3 contains 15 residues. The CDR3 bases are TGTGCCAGCTCACCGGGGGCGGATAGCAATCAGCCCCAGCATTTT. It yields the protein CASSPGADSNQPQHF.

The chain is built from TRBV5-4 and TRBJ2-1; the match to TRBD2 covers 9 bases. This CDR3 comprises 16 residues. Germline-derived CDR1 and CDR2 are SGHNT and YYREEE (reference sequence). With V trimmed by 1 base and J by 3 bases, 5 bases remained unmatched. CDR3 loop: CASSLTSGGFYNEQFF. The CDR3 DNA reads as TGTGCCAGCAGCTTGACCAGCGGGGGGTTCTACAATGAGCAGTTCTTC.

The sample holds one count of this clone. The CDR3 sequence is CASSFSPDDSNQPQHF. CDR3 bases: TGTGCCAGCAGTTTCAGTCCAGATGATAGCAATCAGCCCCAGCATTTT. The chain links TRBV28 to TRBJ1-5, with D hard to call. Germline-derived CDR1 and CDR2 are MDHEN and SYDVKM. This CDR3 is 16 amino acids long. V lost 3 bases and J lost 0, with 12 bases in between.

This chain connects TRBV6-6 to TRBJ1-2; D is unresolved. Germline CDR1 reads MNHNY; CDR2 reads SVGAGI (reference sequence). This CDR3 region has 12 residues. V was pared by 3 bases and J by 8 bases, with 10 bases between. The CDR3 DNA reads as TGTGCCAGCAGTTATGTACGAGGGGGCTACACCTTC. Translating gives CASSYVRGGYTF.

V gene TRBV5-4 combines with J gene TRBJ2-5; D is unclear. Trimming stripped 0 bases from V and 4 bases from J, with 4 bases between. The V gene's germline CDR1 is SGHNT and CDR2 YYREEE (reference sequence). The CDR3 contains 12 residues. This CDR3 reads CASSLVGETQYF. Written as DNA, the CDR3 is TGTGCCAGCAGCTTGGTCGGAGAGACCCAGTACTTC.

The chain combines TRBV4-2 with TRBJ2-4, with 10 bases matching TRBD1. Trimming cost V 2 bases and J 0 bases; bases outside gene matches: 7. The CDR3 has 18 residues. Germline values: CDR1 LGHNA, CDR2 YNFKEQ. The CDR3 spells CASSQFPGTGVAKNIQYF. The CDR3 region has the DNA TGTGCCAGCAGCCAATTTCCCGGGACAGGGGTAGCCAAAAACATTCAGTACTTC.

The chain carries TRBV7-6 and TRBJ2-5; TRBD1 agrees at 8 bases. There are 14 residues in the CDR3. V lost 5 bases and J lost 4; bases outside the gene matches: 6. Per the germline V gene, CDR1 is SGHVS and CDR2 is FNYEAQ. The CDR3 sequence: CASSRTGYRETQYF. The CDR3 region has the DNA TGTGCCAGCAGCCGGACAGGGTATCGAGAGACCCAGTACTTC.

This clone was seen once. The V call is TRBV6-1, the J call TRBJ2-7, with TRBD2 matching 10 bases. Germline CDR1 and CDR2: MNHNS and SASEGT. The junction had 6 bases not matched to a gene; V was cut back by 2 bases and J by 2 bases. CDR3 length: 16 amino acids. The CDR3 DNA sequence: TGTGCCAGCAGTGAAACCCCCAGCGGGAGGGCCTACGAGCAGTACTTC. This codes for CASSETPSGRAYEQYF.

This sequence joins TRBV7-9 and TRBJ2-1, with a tentative D call TRBD2 (5 bases). V was shortened by 0 bases and J by 4 bases, with 13 bases between the two germline ends. The length of the CDR3 is 16 residues. The germline V gene encodes CDR1 SEHNR and CDR2 FQNEAQ (reference sequence). This CDR3 is CASSLAGVVGYNEQFF. The CDR3 nucleotides are TGTGCCAGCAGCTTAGCCGGGGTGGTAGGATACAATGAGCAGTTCTTC.

The J gene is TRBJ1-5, the V gene TRBV19; D is unclear. Germline CDR1 is LNHDA and CDR2 is SQIVND (reference sequence). V was trimmed by 4 bases and J by 0 bases, leaving 10 bases between them. The CDR3 consists of 15 residues. CDR3 protein: CASSRAPISNQPQHF. CDR3 bases: TGTGCCAGTAGTAGGGCACCGATTAGCAATCAGCCCCAGCATTTT.

This chain joins TRBV24-1 and TRBJ2-1; weak D call: TRBD2 (6 bases). Germline assignment: CDR1 KGHDR and CDR2 SFDVKD. This CDR3 region has 14 residues. The V gene lost 5 bases and the J gene lost 1 base, with 8 bases spanning the gap. CDR3 in DNA: TGTGCCACCAGTGGGAGGGATTCCTACAATGAGCAGTTCTTC. Amino acid sequence: CATSGRDSYNEQFF.

The chain uses TRBV5-1 and TRBJ1-6, with 11 nucleotides matching TRBD1. V lost 0 bases to trimming and J lost 9 bases; unmatched junction nucleotides: 11. The CDR3 spans 18 residues. Germline V gives CDR1 SGHRS, CDR2 YFSETQ. CDR3: CASSLEGQGAAVSSPLHF. DNA for the CDR3: TGCGCCAGCAGCTTGGAAGGACAGGGGGCCGCAGTAAGTTCACCCCTCCACTTT.

For this clone: In the same sample, other DNA sequences code for this CDR3. CDR3 region: CASSLVGVNTEAFF. CDR3 nucleotide sequence: TGTGCCAGCAGCTTGGTGGGAGTGAACACTGAAGCTTTCTTT. This sequence joins TRBV5-4 and TRBJ1-1; unclear D gene. The V gene's germline CDR1 is SGHNT and CDR2 YYREEE (reference sequence). Trimming left V 0 bases short and J 0 bases short, with 6 bases between. The CDR3 consists of 14 residues.

J is TRBJ1-5 and V is TRBV4-3; D unresolved. The CDR3 loop spans 15 amino acids. Germline lookup yields CDR1 LGHNA and CDR2 YSLEER. With 0 bases removed from V and 6 bases from J, the gap between germline ends came to 12 bases. The CDR3 DNA is TGCGCCAGCAGCCAAGATATGACAAGCCGTCAGCCCCAGCATTTT. This translates into CASSQDMTSRQPQHF.